Below, 22 T cell receptor beta chains from the same sample are listed, as sequenced in a study of OX40 agonist ivuxolimab in advanced cancers. Repertoires were generated with immunoSEQ multiplex PCR, while TCRdb's copy carries only in-frame clones and drops some. The data show about 61,000 clones, around 92% seen once. The sample in question was CD4+ or CD8+ T cells sorted from blood, obtained in a trial of the OX40 agonist ivuxolimab. These receptors originate from an adult with an advanced solid tumor such as melanoma, head and neck, liver or kidney cancer.

A remark on this clone: At the DNA level, this CDR3 is encoded by other sequences in the same sample as well. The chain links TRBV30 to TRBJ1-5; possible D gene TRBD1, 5 bases. Trimming pared 0 bases from V and 6 bases from J, leaving 9 bases between. Looked up from germline, CDR1 is GTSNPN and CDR2 is SVGIG (reference sequence). The CDR3 sequence is 13 residues long. CDR3 in DNA: TGTGCCTGGAGTGTCGGGGACGGTCAGCCCCAGCATTTT. This codes for CAWSVGDGQPQHF.

The chain has TRBV6-5 and TRBJ1-2; D is unresolved. The CDR3 runs to 15 residues. Germline CDR1 MNHEY, CDR2 SVGAGI. The V end was cut by 3 bases, the J end by 0 bases, with 11 bases between. The CDR3 DNA is TGTGCCAGCAGTTATTCCGAAGGTTCTAACTATGGCTACACCTTC. Translating it yields CASSYSEGSNYGYTF.

This sequence joins TRBV6-4 and TRBJ2-1, with D tentatively TRBD1 or TRBD2 (6 bases each). V lost 6 bases and J lost 0, with 21 bases in between. Germline CDR1 is MRHNA and CDR2 is SNTAGT. This CDR3 spans 18 amino acids. CDR3 protein: CASRLQALEGGSYNEQFF. CDR3 sequence (DNA): TGTGCCAGCAGGTTGCAGGCTCTAGAGGGGGGCTCCTACAATGAGCAGTTCTTC.

This clone was observed once. CDR3: CASSPRDRLEAFF. CDR3 bases: TGTGCCAGTAGTCCCCGGGACCGCCTTGAAGCTTTCTTT. The chain couples TRBV19 to TRBJ1-1, with D perhaps TRBD1 (5 bases). V dropped 5 bases and J dropped 7 bases, with 14 bases sitting between them. The germline V gene encodes CDR1 LNHDA and CDR2 SQIVND (reference sequence). The CDR3 covers 13 residues.

The V gene is TRBV30, the J gene TRBJ1-5, with D perhaps matching TRBD1 (6 bases). The CDR3 contains 14 residues. The V and J ends lost 2 bases and 2 bases respectively, with 10 bases between them. Germline-derived CDR1 and CDR2 are GTSNPN and SVGIG (reference sequence). The CDR3 loop is CAWSRSGGNQPQHF. The CDR3 coding sequence is TGTGCCTGGAGTCGTTCAGGGGGCAATCAGCCCCAGCATTTT.

The chain recombines TRBV11-1 with TRBJ1-5; TRBD1 is a possible D gene (5 bases). Germline V gene sequence: CDR1 SGHAT, CDR2 FQDESV (reference sequence). The CDR3 is made up of 15 amino acids. V was trimmed by 1 base and J by 2 bases, leaving 9 bases between them. Here the CDR3 DNA reads TGTGCCAGCAGCTTAGGAAGGGGTGGCAATCAGCCCCAGCATTTT. It codes for CASSLGRGGNQPQHF. The full variable domain, in which reference TRBV11-1 and TRBJ1-5 provide the parts outside the CDR3, is EAEVAQSPRYKITEKSQAVAFWCDPISGHATLYWYRQILGQGPELLVQFQDESVVDDSQLPKDRFSAERLKGVDSTLKIQPAELGDSAMYLCASSLGRGGNQPQHFGDGTRLSIL.

The chain has TRBV7-9 and TRBJ2-6; D not certain. The CDR3 is made up of 15 amino acids. V was trimmed by 1 base and J by 2 bases, leaving 6 bases between them. The germline gives CDR1 SEHNR, CDR2 FQNEAQ (reference sequence). CDR3 coding DNA: TGTGCCAGCAGCTTAGTAGGGACTGGGGCCAACGTCCTGACTTTC. Residues: CASSLVGTGANVLTF.

The chain couples TRBV11-2 to TRBJ2-3; D is possibly TRBD1 (6 bases). The CDR3 contains 15 residues. Trimming pared 7 bases from V and 4 bases from J, leaving 18 bases between. Germline values: CDR1 SGHAT, CDR2 FQNNGV. CDR3 DNA sequence: TGTGCCAGCAACGATAGGGGGAGTACGGCAGATACGCAGTATTTT. Protein sequence: CASNDRGSTADTQYF.

This chain connects TRBV4-3 to TRBJ2-1; D may be TRBD1 (6 bases). The CDR3 extends over 17 amino acids. Trimming shortened V by 2 bases and J by 8 bases, and 22 bases separated the two germline ends. CDR1 and CDR2 (germline): LGHNA, YSLEER. The CDR3 coding sequence is TGCGCCAGCAGCCAACAAATTGGGGACACCTTTACCGATGAGCAGTTCTTC. Translation gives CASSQQIGDTFTDEQFF.

The chain recombines TRBV5-4 with TRBJ2-7; 10 nucleotides line up with TRBD1. The germline CDR1 and CDR2 sequences are SGHNT and YYREEE (reference sequence). The CDR3 has 15 amino acids. After removal of 3 bases from V and 2 bases from J, the junction contained 5 bases not matched to a gene. DNA of the CDR3: TGTGCCAGCAGCTCCCGGACAGGGGGGACCTACGAGCAGTACTTC. Translating gives CASSSRTGGTYEQYF.

The J gene is TRBJ2-4, the V gene TRBV5-6; D perhaps matches TRBD2 (6 bases). Looked up from germline, CDR1 is SGHDT and CDR2 is YYEEEE. V was shortened by 1 base and J by 8 bases, with 13 bases between the two germline ends. The CDR3 is 14 residues long. The CDR3 spells CASSLSEEGDIQYF. CDR3 coding DNA: TGTGCCAGCAGCTTGTCTGAGGAGGGAGACATTCAGTACTTC.

This chain's CDR3 is CASSLDGYQPQHF. In DNA form, the CDR3 reads TGTGCCAGCAGTCTAGACGGGTATCAGCCCCAGCATTTT. The chain joins TRBV28 to TRBJ1-5; no reliable D call. CDR3 length: 13 residues. The V gene lost 5 bases and the J gene lost 5 bases, with 10 bases spanning the gap. Germline V gives CDR1 MDHEN, CDR2 SYDVKM.

The gene calls are TRBV15 and TRBJ1-1; the match to TRBD1 covers 7 bases. Germline assignment: CDR1 LNHNV and CDR2 YYDKDF (reference sequence). After removal of 1 base from V and 6 bases from J, the junction contained 8 bases not matched to a gene. The CDR3 length is 15 residues. The CDR3 is CATSRVRQGGSEAFF. CDR3 DNA: TGTGCCACCAGCAGAGTGAGACAGGGAGGATCTGAAGCTTTCTTT.

This clone was found a few times. The chain employs TRBV19 and TRBJ2-1; 7 nucleotides agree with TRBD1. The V and J ends lost 7 bases and 5 bases, in that order; junction bases with no gene match: 11. The CDR3 totals 15 residues. Germline CDR1 reads LNHDA; CDR2 reads SQIVND (reference sequence). CDR3 bases: TGTGCCAGTAATCCCGCGACAGGGTGGGACAATGAGCAGTTCTTC. Protein: CASNPATGWDNEQFF.

CDR3 DNA: TGTGCCAGCAGCTTAAATGACCCTTATTACACTGAAGCTTTCTTT. Protein sequence: CASSLNDPYYTEAFF. The V gene is TRBV7-9, the J gene TRBJ1-1; D is ambiguous. The CDR3 runs 15 residues. V was cut by 2 bases and J by 3 bases, with 13 bases left in between. Germline CDR1 and CDR2: SEHNR and FQNEAQ (reference sequence).

The chain joins TRBV6-4 to TRBJ2-1; 8 bases map to TRBD2. V lost 0 bases to trimming and J lost 6 bases; unmatched junction nucleotides: 7. The CDR3 contains 16 residues. Looked up from germline, CDR1 is MRHNA and CDR2 is SNTAGT. The CDR3 nucleotides are TGTGCCAGCAGTGACTCAGGGCTAGCGGGCCCCAATGAGCAGTTCTTC. Amino acid sequence: CASSDSGLAGPNEQFF.

CDR3 nucleotide sequence: TGTGCCAGTAGTGCAGGGGGCTCCTACGAGCAGTACGTC. Its protein product is CASSAGGSYEQYV. V gene TRBV19 combines with J gene TRBJ2-7; 7 bases match TRBD1. Germline values: CDR1 LNHDA, CDR2 SQIVND (reference sequence). The CDR3 length is 13 residues. Unmatched junction bases numbered 1, after V lost 5 bases and J lost 0 bases.

This clone showed up just once. The chain uses TRBV7-9 and TRBJ2-1; TRBD2 aligns across 7 bases. V dropped 4 bases and J dropped 5; count of bases not matched to a gene: 2. Per germline, CDR1 SEHNR and CDR2 FQNEAQ (reference sequence). The CDR3 runs to 13 residues. CDR3 nucleotides: TGTGCCAGCAGCTCCGGACTAGACAATGAGCAGTTCTTC. Translated, it gives CASSSGLDNEQFF.

The rearrangement uses TRBV6-5 and TRBJ1-6; D uncertain. The V end was cut by 6 bases, the J end by 1 base, with 10 bases between. Germline CDR1 is MNHEY and CDR2 is SVGAGI. The CDR3 extends over 15 amino acids. The CDR3 spells CASSLLGSYNSPLHF. The CDR3 nucleotides read TGTGCCAGCAGCCTACTGGGATCCTATAATTCACCCCTCCACTTT.

This clone was detected once. The chain is built from TRBV5-1 and TRBJ2-5, with unresolved D. The V end lost 4 bases, the J end lost 4 bases, and 8 bases lay between the germline ends. CDR1 and CDR2 (germline): SGHRS, YFSETQ. The CDR3 is 12 residues long. CDR3 DNA sequence: TGCGCCAGCAGCCCGCGTGGAGAGACCCAGTACTTC. It yields the protein CASSPRGETQYF.

This chain uses TRBV7-9 with TRBJ2-5, with a weak D call TRBD1 (6 bases). This CDR3 is 16 amino acids long. The V gene lost 1 base and the J gene lost 1 base, with 13 bases spanning the gap. Germline values: CDR1 SEHNR, CDR2 FQNEAQ (reference sequence). CDR3 bases: TGTGCCAGCAGCTTAGGAGGGAGACAGGCCCAAGAGACCCAGTACTTC. Its translation is CASSLGGRQAQETQYF.

The rearrangement links TRBV4-2 to TRBJ1-5; 10 bases match TRBD1. The germline CDR1 and CDR2 sequences are LGHNA and YNFKEQ. This CDR3 contains 15 residues. The V and J ends lost 3 bases and 4 bases, in that order; junction bases with no gene match: 3. CDR3 protein: CASSQRDRGNQPQHF. In DNA form, the CDR3 reads TGTGCCAGCAGCCAGAGGGACAGGGGTAATCAGCCCCAGCATTTT.